The 15 T cell receptor beta chains given below trace back to one sample, sequenced in a study of cytomegalovirus exposure and HLA in healthy donors. The PCR had 60 Vbeta and 13 Jbeta primers. Sequencing was performed with immunoSEQ multiplex PCR; in TCRdb, only in-frame clones are kept and a portion is missing. In the table there are 150,000 to 200,000 clones, 70% to 80% of which are singletons. Sequencing input: PBMCs. These receptors were taken from a woman younger than 45 in good health and CMV-seropositive.

This clone appeared once. This chain uses TRBV10-2 with TRBJ2-5, with 11 bases matching TRBD2. The better agreement between TRBJ2-7 and the DNA end casts doubt on the J call. The CDR3 is made up of 15 amino acids. Germline V CDR1 and CDR2: WSHSY, SAAADI. This CDR3 is CASRASSGGYYEQYF. Written as DNA, the CDR3 is TGCGCCAGCAGAGCATCTAGCGGGGGGTACTACGAGCAGTACTTC.

Regarding this clone: One end of the junction fails to match germline, which may point to a read error. The chain recombines TRBV5-1 with TRBJ1-2, with 7 bases matching TRBD1. Germline CDR1 is SGHRS and CDR2 is YFSETQ. The CDR3 length is 13 residues. This CDR3 is CASSLETGMGMLF. CDR3 bases: TGCGCCAGCAGCTTGGAGACAGGGATGGGAATGCTCTTC.

This rearrangement joins TRBV5-5 to TRBJ1-5, with TRBD1 identical over 7 bases. The germline V gene has CDR1 SGHKS and CDR2 YYEKEE (reference sequence). Trimming took 1 base from V and 4 from J; bases not matched to a gene: 2. The CDR3 has 14 amino acids. The CDR3 region is CASSLRDRNQPQHF. Here the CDR3 DNA reads TGTGCCAGCAGCTTGAGGGACAGAAATCAGCCCCAGCATTTT.

The V gene is TRBV6-5, the J gene TRBJ1-1, with D possibly being TRBD1 (5 bases). V was clipped by 4 bases and J by 1 base, with 10 bases between them. The CDR3 has 14 amino acids. Germline V gene sequence: CDR1 MNHEY, CDR2 SVGAGI. CDR3 DNA sequence: TGTGCCAGCAGTTGGCGGGGGGGGAACACTGAAGCTTTCTTT. This sequence encodes CASSWRGGNTEAFF.

The chain carries TRBV30 and TRBJ2-2, with 10 bases matching TRBD1. The CDR3 covers 15 residues. Trimming cost V 2 bases and J 3 bases; bases outside gene matches: 3. Germline V gives CDR1 GTSNPN, CDR2 SVGIG (reference sequence). The DNA for the CDR3 is TGTGCCTGGAGTAGACAGGGGGCTGACACCGGGGAGCTGTTTTTT. Protein product: CAWSRQGADTGELFF.

V is TRBV4-3 and J is TRBJ1-2; D is uncertain. Trimming took 0 bases from V and 7 from J, leaving 21 bases between them. The germline V gene has CDR1 LGHNA and CDR2 YSLEER. This CDR3 comprises 17 residues. The CDR3: CASSQEALPMEGSGYTF. DNA of the CDR3: TGCGCCAGCAGCCAAGAAGCCCTTCCCATGGAGGGCTCTGGCTACACCTTC.

The table lists this clone with a count of one. The J gene is TRBJ1-3, the V gene TRBV7-2; D gene uncertain. CDR3 length: 12 residues. Between the trimmed V and J ends, which lost 3 bases and 5 bases, there was a span of 5 bases. The germline gives CDR1 SGHTA, CDR2 FQGNSA. The DNA for the CDR3 is TGTGCCAGCAGCTTTTCCAGAAACACCATATATTTT. As protein: CASSFSRNTIYF.

The J gene is TRBJ2-7, the V gene TRBV2; D ambiguous. Trimming took 7 bases from V and 0 from J, leaving 13 bases between them. The CDR3 runs 14 residues. CDR1 is SNHLY, CDR2 FYNNEI, per germline. The CDR3 is CASNYPVPSYEQYF. DNA for the CDR3: TGTGCCAGCAACTATCCTGTTCCCTCCTACGAGCAGTACTTC.

This clone appeared once. CDR3 coding DNA: TGTGCCAGCAGTTTATGGGGGGGACAGGGGCGGGTGATGAACACTGAAGCTTTCTTT. Its protein is CASSLWGGQGRVMNTEAFF. The chain has TRBV27 and TRBJ1-1; 10 bases agree with TRBD1. The CDR3 spans 19 residues. Unmatched junction bases numbered 11, after V lost 1 base and J lost 0 bases. Germline lookup yields CDR1 MNHEY and CDR2 SMNVEV (reference sequence).

CDR3 bases: TGTGCCAGCAGCGTTCTCGGGACACTCTCTGGAAACACCATATATTTT. The encoded protein is CASSVLGTLSGNTIYF. The chain couples TRBV9 to TRBJ1-3; tentative D call: TRBD1 (6 bases). CDR1 and CDR2 (germline): SGDLS, YYNGEE. V gave up 2 bases and J gave up 0 bases, with 12 bases separating them. This CDR3 spans 16 amino acids.

The V and J genes are TRBV4-3 and TRBJ2-7; 11 bases map to TRBD1. V was pared by 4 bases and J by 5 bases, with 10 bases of the junction left unmatched. The CDR3 length is 16 residues. Germline CDR1 reads LGHNA; CDR2 reads YSLEER. Here the CDR3 reads CASSLGRGTGGHEQYF. DNA for the CDR3: TGCGCCAGCAGCCTTGGGAGGGGGACAGGGGGTCACGAGCAGTACTTC.

V gene TRBV14 combines with J gene TRBJ1-5, with 7 bases identical to TRBD1. The J segment lost 5 bases and the V segment lost 1 base, leaving 8 bases of the junction unmatched. Germline V gives CDR1 SGHDN, CDR2 FVKESK. The CDR3 is 16 amino acids. The CDR3 nucleotides are TGTGCCAGCAGCCAAGGACTCCGGGACAGTGATCAGCCCCAGCATTTT. Translated: CASSQGLRDSDQPQHF.

The gene calls are TRBV6-1 and TRBJ2-7; maybe TRBD2 (6 bases). The CDR3 is 14 residues long. Germline V gives CDR1 MNHNS, CDR2 SASEGT. The V gene lost 3 bases and the J gene lost 0 bases, with 9 bases spanning the gap. CDR3 in amino acids: CASSDRRDSYEQYF. CDR3 coding DNA: TGTGCCAGCAGTGATAGGCGGGACTCCTACGAGCAGTACTTC.

The chain employs TRBV7-2 and TRBJ1-3; weak D call: TRBD1 (5 bases). V was shortened by 5 bases and J by 2 bases, with 10 bases between the two germline ends. The CDR3 loop spans 14 amino acids. Germline V gene data show CDR1 as SGHTA and CDR2 as FQGNSA. The CDR3 sequence is CASSRGTAGNTIYF. CDR3 bases: TGTGCCAGCAGCCGCGGGACCGCTGGAAACACCATATATTTT.

V and J are TRBV28 and TRBJ1-1; 9 bases line up with TRBD1. CDR1 is MDHEN and CDR2 is SYDVKM in the germline V gene. Trimming removed 5 bases from V and 4 bases from J; junction bases left unmatched: 11. This CDR3 spans 16 amino acids. The CDR3 spells CASSPAGQGTGTEAFF. The DNA for the CDR3 is TGTGCCAGCAGTCCCGCGGGACAGGGTACGGGCACTGAAGCTTTCTTT.